This T cell receptor (beta chain) derives from a study of identical twins. Germline values: CDR1 WSHSY, CDR2 SAAADI. The V and J ends lost 3 bases and 2 bases respectively, with 14 bases between them. The CDR3 extends over 16 amino acids. This clonotype was seen more than once but under ten times. MiXCR, run by TCRdb on the 5' RACE reads, gives a single entry per CDR3 protein. The sample includes 350,000 to 400,000 distinct CDR3 sequences, 7% to 9.5% seen only once; the top ten take about 8.1%. V and J are TRBV10-2 and TRBJ1-5; no clear D. Sequencing was carried out using naive T cells sorted from blood. The origin of this receptor is a woman in her forties or fifties in good health. The DNA of the CDR3 is TGCGCCAGCAGTGAAGGGAAAAAGGCGGGCAATCAGCCCCAGCATTTT. It is translated as CASSEGKKAGNQPQHF.